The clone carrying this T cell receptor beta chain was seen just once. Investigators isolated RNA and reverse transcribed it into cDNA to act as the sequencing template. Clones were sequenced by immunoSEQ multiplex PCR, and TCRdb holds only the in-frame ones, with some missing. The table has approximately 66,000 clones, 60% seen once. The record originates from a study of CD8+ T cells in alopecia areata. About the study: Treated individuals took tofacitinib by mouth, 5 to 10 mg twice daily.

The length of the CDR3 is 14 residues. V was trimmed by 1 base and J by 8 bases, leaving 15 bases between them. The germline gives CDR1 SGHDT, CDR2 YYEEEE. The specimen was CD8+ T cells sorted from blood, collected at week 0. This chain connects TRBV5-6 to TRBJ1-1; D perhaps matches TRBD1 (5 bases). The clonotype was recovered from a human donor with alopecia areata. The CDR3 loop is CASSLPHMGLEAFF. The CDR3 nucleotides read TGTGCCAGCAGCTTGCCACATATGGGACTAGAAGCTTTCTTT. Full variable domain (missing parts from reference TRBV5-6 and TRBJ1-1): DAGVTQSPTHLIKTRGQQVTLRCSPKSGHDTVSWYQQALGQGPQFIFQYYEEEERQRGNFPDRFSGHQFPNYSSELNVNALLLGDSALYLCASSLPHMGLEAFFGQGTRLTVV.